What follows are 21 T cell receptor beta chains derived from one specimen sequenced in a study of blood T cell repertoires in COVID-19. Profiling relied on immunoSEQ multiplex PCR, and the TCRdb table lists in-frame clones only, not all of them. This sample has about 35,000 clones, with approximately 85% found just once. The sequencing input was peripheral blood. These receptor sequences come from a man aged 55 to 70 with active or convalescent COVID-19.

The chain's CDR3 is CASSLGSAGLNTEAFF. DNA of the CDR3: TGTGCCAGCAGCTTGGGGTCGGCGGGTCTGAACACTGAAGCTTTCTTT. The chain uses TRBV5-6 and TRBJ1-1, with D hard to call. Germline CDR1 and CDR2: SGHDT and YYEEEE. The V end lost 0 bases, the J end lost 0 bases, and 12 bases lay between the germline ends. The CDR3 spans 16 residues.

The chain carries TRBV5-6 and TRBJ1-6; possible D gene TRBD1, 5 bases. The CDR3 is 13 amino acids. The germline gives CDR1 SGHDT, CDR2 YYEEEE. Trimming pared 4 bases from V and 4 bases from J, leaving 6 bases between. CDR3 coding DNA: TGTGCCAGCAGCGACAGTTATAATTCACCCCTCCACTTT. Its translation is CASSDSYNSPLHF.

The CDR3 loop is CASSPQGSTEAFF. The CDR3 coding sequence is TGTGCCAGCTCACCACAAGGGAGCACTGAAGCTTTCTTT. J is TRBJ1-1 and V is TRBV18; D remains ambiguous. Trimming removed 1 base from V and 4 bases from J, with 7 bases in between. The CDR3 covers 13 residues. Germline assignment: CDR1 KGHSH and CDR2 LQKENI.

This chain connects TRBV27 to TRBJ2-7; TRBD1 agrees at 9 bases. The CDR3 contains 13 residues. With 2 bases clipped from V and 6 bases from J, the junction kept 2 bases outside the gene matches. The germline gives CDR1 MNHEY, CDR2 SMNVEV (reference sequence). The CDR3 nucleotides read TGTGCCAGCAGTTTAGGACAGGGGAGCGAGCAGTACGTC. As protein: CASSLGQGSEQYV.

The genes are TRBV7-9 and TRBJ2-7, with D tentatively TRBD2 (5 bases). Trimming left V 5 bases short and J 3 bases short, with 11 bases between. This CDR3 region has 13 residues. CDR1 and CDR2 from the germline V gene are SEHNR and FQNEAQ (reference sequence). The CDR3 sequence is CASSLSGGYEQYV. DNA of the CDR3: TGTGCCAGCAGCCTAAGCGGTGGCTACGAGCAGTACGTC.

The rearrangement uses TRBV5-1 and TRBJ2-1, with 7 nucleotides matching TRBD1. V lost 4 bases, J lost 6 bases, and 13 bases stayed unmatched. This CDR3 comprises 16 residues. The germline V gene encodes CDR1 SGHRS and CDR2 YFSETQ. The CDR3 DNA reads TGCGCCAGCAGCCGCCGACAGGGCCCTGTAGGCAATGAGCAGTTCTTC. It specifies CASSRRQGPVGNEQFF.

In DNA, the CDR3 is TGTGCCAGCAGCTTGCCGGGACTAGCGGCCTACAATGAGCAGTTCTTC. Translation: CASSLPGLAAYNEQFF. The chain employs TRBV5-4 and TRBJ2-1, with 11 bases lining up with TRBD2. This CDR3 region has 16 residues. CDR1 and CDR2 from the germline V gene are SGHNT and YYREEE (reference sequence). Losses at the gene ends were 1 base for V and 2 bases for J; bases not matched to a gene: 2.

V and J are TRBV7-9 and TRBJ2-4; weak D call: TRBD1 (5 bases). The CDR3 length is 15 residues. Germline V gives CDR1 SEHNR, CDR2 FQNEAQ (reference sequence). Trimming removed 1 base from V and 4 bases from J, with 11 bases in between. This CDR3 reads CASSLEGAGKNIQYF. As DNA, the CDR3 is TGTGCCAGCAGCTTAGAAGGGGCCGGGAAAAACATTCAGTACTTC.

The chain joins TRBV7-2 to TRBJ2-3; the match to TRBD1 covers 8 bases. The CDR3 totals 17 residues. Germline-derived CDR1 and CDR2 are SGHTA and FQGNSA. J gave up 3 bases and V 5 bases, and 13 bases lay outside the gene matches. The CDR3 DNA reads TGTGCCAGCAGCCCCCTATGGACAGGGCTGGGAACAGATACGCAGTATTTT. It is translated as CASSPLWTGLGTDTQYF.

The chain joins TRBV6-4 to TRBJ1-6; D is possibly TRBD1 (5 bases). Germline lookup yields CDR1 MRHNA and CDR2 SNTAGT. V lost 1 base and J lost 6, with 7 bases in between. The CDR3 spans 14 residues. The CDR3 region has the DNA TGTGCCAGCAGTGACTACGGGGGTAATTCACCCCTCCACTTT. It codes for CASSDYGGNSPLHF.

This clone was observed many times. The CDR3 DNA reads TGTGCCAGCTGGGACACAGGGACAGCTAATGAAAAACTGTTTTTT. The encoded protein is CASWDTGTANEKLFF. This sequence joins TRBV2 and TRBJ1-4, with TRBD1 identical over 7 bases. Looked up from germline, CDR1 is SNHLY and CDR2 is FYNNEI. This CDR3 contains 15 residues. V lost 8 bases to trimming and J lost 3 bases; unmatched junction nucleotides: 9.

V usage is TRBV7-9 and J usage is TRBJ1-4; 8 nucleotides agree with TRBD1. The V gene end was trimmed by 3 bases and the J gene end by 7 bases; junction bases not matched to a gene: 10. The CDR3 has 16 residues. Germline CDR1 reads SEHNR; CDR2 reads FQNEAQ (reference sequence). The CDR3 reads CASSLGRGLVGEKLFF. CDR3 nucleotides: TGTGCCAGCAGCTTGGGCAGGGGGCTTGTAGGTGAAAAACTGTTTTTT.

The V call is TRBV6-2 or TRBV6-3, the J call TRBJ1-4; D remains ambiguous. Per the germline V gene, CDR1 is MNHEY and CDR2 is SVGEGT. Trimming took off 1 base at V and 7 bases at J, with 10 bases between the two ends. The CDR3 spans 14 residues. The CDR3 sequence: CASSYFGISEKLFF. CDR3 DNA: TGTGCCAGCAGTTACTTCGGGATTTCTGAAAAACTGTTTTTT.

The genes are TRBV9 and TRBJ1-3; TRBD1 matches at 10 bases. CDR3 size: 20 residues. Germline V CDR1 and CDR2: SGDLS, YYNGEE. Losses at the gene ends were 4 bases for V and 0 bases for J; bases not matched to a gene: 16. Here the CDR3 DNA reads TGTGCCAGCAGCCTTCGCGCCACCGGGACAGGGGCCCTCTCTGGAAACACCATATATTTT. Translation: CASSLRATGTGALSGNTIYF. Combining the CDR3 with reference TRBV9 and TRBJ1-3 gives the whole variable domain DSGVTQTPKHLITATGQRVTLRCSPRSGDLSVYWYQQSLDQGLQFLIQYYNGEERAKGNILERFSAQQFPDLHSELNLSSLELGDSALYFCASSLRATGTGALSGNTIYFGEGSWLTVV.

This chain uses TRBV7-6 with TRBJ1-1, with 7 bases fitting TRBD1. This CDR3 has 17 residues. With 4 bases clipped from V and 4 bases from J, the junction kept 15 bases outside the gene matches. Looked up from germline, CDR1 is SGHVS and CDR2 is FNYEAQ. As DNA, the CDR3 is TGTGCCAGCAGCTCGTTAGGGGGCGAGGGTCGGTCCACTGAAGCTTTCTTT. This sequence encodes CASSSLGGEGRSTEAFF.

This clone showed up just once. This chain connects TRBV25-1 to TRBJ2-1; D is undetermined. This CDR3 spans 15 amino acids. V was cut by 6 bases and J by 0 bases, with 12 bases left in between. Germline V CDR1 and CDR2: MGHDK, SYGVNS. The CDR3 coding sequence is TGTGCCAGCAGGATTGGAGCGAGCTCCTACAATGAGCAGTTCTTC. Translating gives CASRIGASSYNEQFF.

This clone occurred a few times. V usage is TRBV5-4 and J usage is TRBJ2-7; D not resolved. CDR1 and CDR2 from the germline V gene are SGHNT and YYREEE (reference sequence). This CDR3 contains 12 residues. Trimming pared 0 bases from V and 3 bases from J, leaving 4 bases between. For the CDR3, the DNA is TGTGCCAGCAGCTTGGTGTACTACGAGCAGTACGTC. It translates to CASSLVYYEQYV.

The V gene is TRBV11-3, the J gene TRBJ2-5, with 7 bases lining up with TRBD1. V was clipped by 5 bases and J by 6 bases; unmatched bases: 15. The CDR3 spans 16 residues. Looked up from germline, CDR1 is SGHNT and CDR2 is YENEEA. The CDR3 DNA sequence: TGTGCCAGCAGCCTTGTCGTTCAAGACAGGGCTCAGACCCAGTACTTC. It codes for CASSLVVQDRAQTQYF.

The chain carries TRBV9 and TRBJ2-5, with D possibly matching TRBD2 (6 bases). The CDR3 length is 14 residues. V gave up 0 bases and J gave up 1 base, with 7 bases separating them. Germline CDR1 is SGDLS and CDR2 is YYNGEE. CDR3 bases: TGTGCCAGCAGCGTAGACGGGGGCCAAGAGACCCAGTACTTC. This sequence encodes CASSVDGGQETQYF. Full variable domain (missing parts from reference TRBV9 and TRBJ2-5): DSGVTQTPKHLITATGQRVTLRCSPRSGDLSVYWYQQSLDQGLQFLIQYYNGEERAKGNILERFSAQQFPDLHSELNLSSLELGDSALYFCASSVDGGQETQYFGPGTRLLVL.

The gene calls are TRBV6-2 or TRBV6-3 and TRBJ2-5; TRBD2 matches at 8 bases. This CDR3 region has 17 residues. Germline V lookup: CDR1 MNHEY, CDR2 SVGEGT. V shed 5 bases, J shed 5 bases, and the junction held 16 bases outside the gene matches. CDR3 bases: TGTGCCAGCAGTCCCTTCGGAGCGGGAGTGGGTTTGGAGACCCAGTACTTC. This translates into CASSPFGAGVGLETQYF.

The rearrangement links TRBV11-2 to TRBJ2-1, with D maybe TRBD1 (6 bases). The CDR3 sequence is 15 residues long. In germline, CDR1 is SGHAT, CDR2 FQNNGV. Trimming took 0 bases from V and 4 from J, leaving 10 bases between them. The CDR3 sequence is CASSLDRGSYNEQFF. In DNA form, the CDR3 reads TGTGCCAGCAGCTTAGACAGGGGCTCTTACAATGAGCAGTTCTTC.